Sequencing of this T cell receptor beta chain was carried out in a study of T cell responses to AZD1222 COVID-19 vaccine. Overall study results and limits: Only a handful of AZD1222 recipients tested seropositive at baseline. Most donors were white British and more were female, and clonal diversity was possibly underestimated. No repertoire was sampled before or during the peak T cell response, only after it. The study found vaccine-associated CD4 TCRs spanning spike, dominant at 160-218 and 743-854.

With 0 bases removed from V and 0 bases from J, the gap between germline ends came to 4 bases. The CDR3 contains 14 residues. Germline values: CDR1 KGHDR, CDR2 SFDVKD. Clones were read by immunoSEQ multiplex PCR, and TCRdb kept only the in-frame ones, dropping some. Of roughly 120,000 clones in the sample, approximately 85% were seen once. For this clone: Its matching antigen is unknown.

The sequencing used peripheral blood, collected on day 0 of MenACWY control vaccination. The TCR originated in an adult in good health. The genes are TRBV24-1 and TRBJ1-2; D is ambiguous. CDR3 sequence: CATSDLGTNYGYTF. The CDR3 region has the DNA TGTGCCACCAGTGATTTGGGCACTAACTATGGCTACACCTTC.